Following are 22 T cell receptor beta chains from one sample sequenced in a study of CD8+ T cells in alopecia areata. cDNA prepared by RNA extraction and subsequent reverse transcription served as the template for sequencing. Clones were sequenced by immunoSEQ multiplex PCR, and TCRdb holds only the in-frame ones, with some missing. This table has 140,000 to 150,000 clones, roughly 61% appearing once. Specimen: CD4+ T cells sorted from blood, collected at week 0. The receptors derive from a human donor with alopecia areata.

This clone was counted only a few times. In DNA, the CDR3 is TGTGCCACCAGACAGGACTACTACAATGAGCAGTTCTTC. Translated: CATRQDYYNEQFF. The gene calls are TRBV15 and TRBJ2-1; a possible D gene is TRBD2 (6 bases). Per germline, CDR1 LNHNV and CDR2 YYDKDF (reference sequence). V was cut by 6 bases and J by 3 bases, with 9 bases left in between. The length of the CDR3 is 13 residues.

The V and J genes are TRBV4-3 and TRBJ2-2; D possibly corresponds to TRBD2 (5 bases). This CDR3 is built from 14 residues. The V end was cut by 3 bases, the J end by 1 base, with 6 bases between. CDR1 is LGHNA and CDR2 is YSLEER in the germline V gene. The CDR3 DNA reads TGCGCCAGCAGCCAGGGAGAGAACACCGGGGAGCTGTTTTTT. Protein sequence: CASSQGENTGELFF.

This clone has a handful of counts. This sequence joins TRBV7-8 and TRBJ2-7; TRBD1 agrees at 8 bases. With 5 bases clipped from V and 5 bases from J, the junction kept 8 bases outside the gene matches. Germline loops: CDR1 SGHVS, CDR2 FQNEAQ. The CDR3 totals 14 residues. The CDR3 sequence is CASSTDRVWNEQYF. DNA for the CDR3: TGTGCCAGCAGCACGGACAGGGTTTGGAACGAGCAGTACTTC.

The CDR3 coding sequence is TGTGCCATCAGTGAAAGAGGTAGGGGGACGTCAGCAGAGACCCAGTACTTC. Its translation: CAISERGRGTSAETQYF. The V gene is TRBV10-3, the J gene TRBJ2-5, with D possibly being TRBD1 (6 bases). Trimming took 3 bases from V and 4 from J, leaving 21 bases between them. Germline-derived CDR1 and CDR2 are ENHRY and SYGVKD. This CDR3 comprises 17 residues.

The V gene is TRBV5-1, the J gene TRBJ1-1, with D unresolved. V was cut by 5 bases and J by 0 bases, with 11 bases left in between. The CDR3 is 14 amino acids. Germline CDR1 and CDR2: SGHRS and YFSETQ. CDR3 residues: CASRSRDLNTEAFF. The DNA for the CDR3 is TGCGCCAGCAGGTCCCGGGATTTGAACACTGAAGCTTTCTTT.

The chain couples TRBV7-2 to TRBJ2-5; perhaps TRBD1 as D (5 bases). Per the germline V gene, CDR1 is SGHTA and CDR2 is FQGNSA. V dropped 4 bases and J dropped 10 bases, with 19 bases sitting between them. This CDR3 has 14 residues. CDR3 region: CASSSRRTREDQYF. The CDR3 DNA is TGTGCCAGCAGCTCACGCCGGACAAGAGAGGACCAGTACTTC.

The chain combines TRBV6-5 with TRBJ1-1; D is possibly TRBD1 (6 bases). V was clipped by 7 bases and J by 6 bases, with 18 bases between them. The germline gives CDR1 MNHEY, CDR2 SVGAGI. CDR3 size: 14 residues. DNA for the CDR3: TGTGCCAGCACCCCGGGGGGGGCCATACCTGAAGCTTTCTTT. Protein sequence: CASTPGGAIPEAFF.

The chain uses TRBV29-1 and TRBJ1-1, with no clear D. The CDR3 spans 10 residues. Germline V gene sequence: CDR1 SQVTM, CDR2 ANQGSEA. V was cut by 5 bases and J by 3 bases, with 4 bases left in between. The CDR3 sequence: CSVQDTEAFF. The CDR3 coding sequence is TGCAGCGTTCAGGACACTGAAGCTTTCTTT.

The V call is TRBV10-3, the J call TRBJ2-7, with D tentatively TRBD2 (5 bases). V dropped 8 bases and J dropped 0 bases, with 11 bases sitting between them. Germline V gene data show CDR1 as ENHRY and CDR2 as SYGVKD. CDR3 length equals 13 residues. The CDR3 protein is CAIGGEVSYEQYF. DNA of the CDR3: TGTGCCATCGGAGGAGAGGTCTCCTACGAGCAGTACTTC.

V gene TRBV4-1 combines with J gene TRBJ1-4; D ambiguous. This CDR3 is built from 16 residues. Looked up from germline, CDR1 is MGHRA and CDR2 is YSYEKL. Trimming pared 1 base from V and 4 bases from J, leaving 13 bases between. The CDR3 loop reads CASSQVFPAVNEKLFF. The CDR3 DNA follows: TGCGCCAGCAGCCAAGTTTTCCCGGCAGTTAATGAAAAACTGTTTTTT.

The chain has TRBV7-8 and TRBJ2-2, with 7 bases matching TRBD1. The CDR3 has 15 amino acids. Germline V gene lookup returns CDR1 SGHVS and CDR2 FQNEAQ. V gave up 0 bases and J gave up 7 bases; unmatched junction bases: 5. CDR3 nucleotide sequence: TGTGCCAGCAGCTTAGCGACAGGGTACGGCGGGGAGCTGTTTTTT. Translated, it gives CASSLATGYGGELFF.

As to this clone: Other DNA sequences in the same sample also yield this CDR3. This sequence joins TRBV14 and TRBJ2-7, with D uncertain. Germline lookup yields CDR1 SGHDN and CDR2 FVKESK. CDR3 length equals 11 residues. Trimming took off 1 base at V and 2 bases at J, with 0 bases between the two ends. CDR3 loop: CASSQAYEQYF. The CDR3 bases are TGTGCCAGCAGCCAAGCCTACGAGCAGTACTTC.

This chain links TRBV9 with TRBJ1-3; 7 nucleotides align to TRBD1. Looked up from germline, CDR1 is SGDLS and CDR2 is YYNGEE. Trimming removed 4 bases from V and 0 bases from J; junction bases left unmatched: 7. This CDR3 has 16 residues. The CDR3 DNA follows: TGTGCCAGCAGCCTAAAGACAGGGCACTCTGGAAACACCATATATTTT. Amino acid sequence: CASSLKTGHSGNTIYF.

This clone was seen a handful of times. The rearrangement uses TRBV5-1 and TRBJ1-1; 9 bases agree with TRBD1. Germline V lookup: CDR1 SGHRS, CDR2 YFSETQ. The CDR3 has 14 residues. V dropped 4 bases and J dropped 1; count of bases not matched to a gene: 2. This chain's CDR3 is CASSMGQGNTEAFF. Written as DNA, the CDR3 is TGCGCCAGCAGCATGGGACAGGGGAACACTGAAGCTTTCTTT. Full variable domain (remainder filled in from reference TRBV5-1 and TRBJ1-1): KAGVTQTPRYLIKTRGQQVTLSCSPISGHRSVSWYQQTPGQGLQFLFEYFSETQRNKGNFPGRFSGRQFSNSRSEMNVSTLELGDSALYLCASSMGQGNTEAFFGQGTRLTVV.

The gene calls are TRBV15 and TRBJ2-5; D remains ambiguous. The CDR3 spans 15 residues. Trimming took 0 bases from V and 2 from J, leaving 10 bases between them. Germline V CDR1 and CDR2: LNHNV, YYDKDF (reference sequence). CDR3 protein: CATSRDLVVQETQYF. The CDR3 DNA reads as TGTGCCACCAGCAGAGATCTAGTGGTTCAAGAGACCCAGTACTTC.

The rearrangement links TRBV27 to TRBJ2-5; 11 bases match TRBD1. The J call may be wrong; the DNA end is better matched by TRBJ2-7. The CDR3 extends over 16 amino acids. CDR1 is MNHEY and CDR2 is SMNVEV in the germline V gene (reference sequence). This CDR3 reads CASSITAGTGGYEQYF. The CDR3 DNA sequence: TGTGCCAGCAGCATAACCGCCGGGACAGGGGGCTACGAGCAGTACTTC.

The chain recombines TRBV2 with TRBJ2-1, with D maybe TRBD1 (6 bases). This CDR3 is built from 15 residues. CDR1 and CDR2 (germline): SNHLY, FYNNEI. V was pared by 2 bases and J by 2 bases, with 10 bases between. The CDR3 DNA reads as TGTGCCAGCAGTGAACAGGGGATCCCCTACAATGAGCAGTTCTTC. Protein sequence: CASSEQGIPYNEQFF.

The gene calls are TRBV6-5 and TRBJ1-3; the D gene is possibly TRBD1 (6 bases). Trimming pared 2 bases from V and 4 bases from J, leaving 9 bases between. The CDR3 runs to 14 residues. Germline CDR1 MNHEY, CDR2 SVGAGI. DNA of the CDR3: TGTGCCAGCAGTTACGGGCAGGGGGGAAACACCATATATTTT. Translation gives CASSYGQGGNTIYF.

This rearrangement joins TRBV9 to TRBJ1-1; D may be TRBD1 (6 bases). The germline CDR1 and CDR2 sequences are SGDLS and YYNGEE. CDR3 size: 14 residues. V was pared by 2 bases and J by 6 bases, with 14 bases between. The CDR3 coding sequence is TGTGCCAGCAGCGTCACGGACAGTCGCGCTGAAGCTTTCTTT. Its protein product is CASSVTDSRAEAFF.

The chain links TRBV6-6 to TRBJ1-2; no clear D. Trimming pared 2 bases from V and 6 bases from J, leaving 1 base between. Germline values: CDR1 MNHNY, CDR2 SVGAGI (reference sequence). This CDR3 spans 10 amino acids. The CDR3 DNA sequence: TGTGCCAGCAGTTACGATGGCTACACCTTC. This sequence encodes CASSYDGYTF.

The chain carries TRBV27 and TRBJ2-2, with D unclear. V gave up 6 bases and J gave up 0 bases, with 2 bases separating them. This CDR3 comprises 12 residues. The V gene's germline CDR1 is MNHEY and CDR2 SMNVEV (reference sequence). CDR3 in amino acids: CASRTNTGELFF. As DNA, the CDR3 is TGTGCCAGCAGGACGAACACCGGGGAGCTGTTTTTT.

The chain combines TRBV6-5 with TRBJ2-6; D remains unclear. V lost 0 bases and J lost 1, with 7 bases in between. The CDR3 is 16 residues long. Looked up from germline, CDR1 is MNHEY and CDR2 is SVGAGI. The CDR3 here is CASSYSSQSGANVLTF. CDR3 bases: TGTGCCAGCAGTTACTCGTCACAATCTGGGGCCAACGTCCTGACTTTC.